These 23 T cell receptor beta chains originate from one sample sequenced in a study of T cells in Graves' hyperthyroidism and ophthalmopathy. Authors of the study amplified TCR beta CDR3 regions from RNA transcripts. During a first-round RT-PCR of the TCR CDR3, the HTBI primer set was used. TCRdb ran MiXCR on the multiplex PCR reads and lists one entry per CDR3 protein. The sample shows about 360,000 distinct CDR3 sequences, over 15% of them seen only once. The sequenced sample was blood. These receptor sequences come from a woman between 18 and 29 years old with Graves' hyperthyroidism.

The J gene is TRBJ1-5, the V gene TRBV5-5, with D uncertain. Trimming cost V 0 bases and J 2 bases, with 12 bases left between them. The germline CDR1 and CDR2 sequences are SGHKS and YYEKEE (reference sequence). The CDR3 is 16 amino acids. CDR3 nucleotides: TGTGCCAGCAGCTTGGGTTGGGGTGAAGGCAATCAGCCCCAGCATTTT. This codes for CASSLGWGEGNQPQHF.

This clonotype was picked up many times. CDR3 protein: CSARDHSASGGGKTQYF. The CDR3 DNA reads as TGCAGTGCTAGAGATCACTCGGCTAGCGGGGGTGGTAAGACCCAGTACTTC. The chain links TRBV20-1 to TRBJ2-5; TRBD2 agrees at 10 bases. The CDR3 loop spans 17 amino acids. Per germline, CDR1 DFQATT and CDR2 SNEGSKA (reference sequence). V lost 0 bases and J lost 6; bases outside the gene matches: 13.

This clonotype has only one observation. The genes are TRBV6-2 or TRBV6-3 and TRBJ2-7; 14 nucleotides agree with TRBD2. The CDR3 length is 16 residues. Per the germline V gene, CDR1 is MNHEY and CDR2 is SVGEGT. V shed 0 bases, J shed 7 bases, and the junction held 5 bases outside the gene matches. CDR3 region: CASSYSGLAGAGEQYF. Here the CDR3 DNA reads TGTGCCAGCAGTTACTCGGGACTAGCGGGAGCTGGGGAGCAGTACTTC.

There are many counts of this clonotype. The chain couples TRBV12-3 or TRBV12-4 to TRBJ2-5; tentative D call: TRBD2 (5 bases). The CDR3 consists of 13 residues. V lost 3 bases to trimming and J lost 5 bases, with 10 bases between them. In DNA form, the CDR3 reads TGTGCCAGCAGTTTGGACGGGGTGGAGACCCAGTACTTC. Protein: CASSLDGVETQYF.

The rearrangement joins TRBV28 to TRBJ2-7; TRBD2 might be the D (5 bases). CDR1 and CDR2 from the germline V gene are MDHEN and SYDVKM. V was pared by 5 bases and J by 5 bases, with 22 bases between. The CDR3 is 16 residues long. DNA of the CDR3: TGTGCCAGCAGTGACTATATGAGAAGCCGGAGCAACGAGCAGTACTTC. It yields the protein CASSDYMRSRSNEQYF.

This clonotype was recorded many times. The chain joins TRBV6-2 or TRBV6-3 to TRBJ1-5, with 9 bases matching TRBD1. Germline V gene lookup returns CDR1 MNHEY and CDR2 SVGEGT. The length of the CDR3 is 14 residues. J gave up 6 bases and V 5 bases, and 5 bases lay outside the gene matches. Here the CDR3 DNA reads TGTGCCAGCAGTACAGGGGGCGGTCGTCAGCCCCAGCATTTT. Its protein product is CASSTGGGRQPQHF.

This clonotype appeared many times. V usage is TRBV15 and J usage is TRBJ1-2; 8 bases agree with TRBD1. The CDR3 covers 13 residues. Germline-derived CDR1 and CDR2 are LNHNV and YYDKDF (reference sequence). V shed 5 bases, J shed 7 bases, and the junction held 6 bases outside the gene matches. CDR3 in amino acids: CATSQGALGGYTF. In DNA, the CDR3 is TGTGCCACCAGCCAGGGGGCATTGGGTGGCTACACCTTC.

The sample holds many counts of this clonotype. This chain links TRBV12-3 or TRBV12-4 with TRBJ2-5; D might be TRBD1 (5 bases). Trimming pared 6 bases from V and 2 bases from J, leaving 16 bases between. The CDR3 loop spans 15 amino acids. CDR3 sequence: CASRGFGAQQETQYF. For the CDR3, the DNA is TGTGCCAGCAGAGGGTTTGGGGCCCAGCAAGAGACCCAGTACTTC.

The chain joins TRBV14 to TRBJ1-4; D unclear. Germline V lookup: CDR1 SGHDN, CDR2 FVKESK. With 0 bases removed from V and 6 bases from J, the gap between germline ends came to 2 bases. The CDR3 covers 12 residues. CDR3 loop: CASSQEDEKLFF. CDR3 coding DNA: TGTGCCAGCAGCCAAGAAGATGAAAAACTGTTTTTT.

J is TRBJ2-2 and V is TRBV5-1, with no clear D. Trimming shortened V by 5 bases and J by 0 bases, and 8 bases separated the two germline ends. Per germline, CDR1 SGHRS and CDR2 YFSETQ. The CDR3 covers 14 residues. The chain's CDR3 is CASSWETNTGELFF. CDR3 DNA: TGCGCCAGCAGTTGGGAAACGAACACCGGGGAGCTGTTTTTT. The full variable domain, rest sourced from reference TRBV5-1 and TRBJ2-2, is KAGVTQTPRYLIKTRGQQVTLSCSPISGHRSVSWYQQTPGQGLQFLFEYFSETQRNKGNFPGRFSGRQFSNSRSEMNVSTLELGDSALYLCASSWETNTGELFFGEGSRLTVL.

This clonotype appeared many times. This chain uses TRBV2 with TRBJ1-5; D is possibly TRBD1 (5 bases). From germline, CDR1 is SNHLY and CDR2 FYNNEI. Between the trimmed V and J ends, which lost 3 bases and 5 bases, there was a span of 8 bases. The CDR3 has 13 amino acids. For the CDR3, the DNA is TGTGCCAGCAGTGACAGGGAGTATCAGCCCCAGCATTTT. Translating it yields CASSDREYQPQHF.

This clonotype was counted ten times or more. The chain combines TRBV28 with TRBJ1-2, with D unclear. The V gene's germline CDR1 is MDHEN and CDR2 SYDVKM. The CDR3 loop spans 11 amino acids. Trimming took 2 bases from V and 7 from J, leaving 5 bases between them. CDR3 residues: CASSLTGGYTF. The CDR3 DNA reads as TGTGCCAGCAGTTTAACGGGTGGCTACACCTTC.

This clonotype was seen ten or more times. The CDR3 sequence is CASSLDLGVREQYF. For the CDR3, the DNA is TGTGCCAGCAGCTTAGACCTAGGGGTACGCGAGCAGTACTTC. The chain couples TRBV11-2 to TRBJ2-7, with D possibly matching TRBD1 (5 bases). V dropped 0 bases and J dropped 6 bases, with 12 bases sitting between them. Germline V gene sequence: CDR1 SGHAT, CDR2 FQNNGV. This CDR3 region has 14 residues.

This clonotype was seen many times. CDR3 loop: CASSTPTENTEAFF. DNA of the CDR3: TGTGCCAGCAGTACCCCGACAGAGAACACTGAAGCTTTCTTT. This chain links TRBV28 with TRBJ1-1; D may be TRBD1 (5 bases). CDR1 MDHEN and CDR2 SYDVKM come from the germline V gene. The CDR3 extends over 14 amino acids. V lost 5 bases and J lost 1, with 11 bases in between.

Ten or more counts support this clonotype. V gene TRBV15 combines with J gene TRBJ2-5; perhaps TRBD2 as D (6 bases). Trimming pared 4 bases from V and 5 bases from J, leaving 11 bases between. CDR3 length: 13 amino acids. The V gene's germline CDR1 is LNHNV and CDR2 YYDKDF (reference sequence). This CDR3 is CATSKGTGETQYF. The CDR3 DNA reads TGTGCCACCAGCAAAGGGACTGGGGAGACCCAGTACTTC.

The table lists this clonotype with many counts. This chain connects TRBV11-2 to TRBJ1-1, with D perhaps matching TRBD1 (5 bases). CDR1 and CDR2 from the germline V gene are SGHAT and FQNNGV. This CDR3 comprises 15 residues. Trimming cost V 0 bases and J 2 bases, with 10 bases left between them. The DNA for the CDR3 is TGTGCCAGCAGCTTAGATCCCGACAGTAACACTGAAGCTTTCTTT. Translation gives CASSLDPDSNTEAFF.

This clonotype was seen ten or more times. The genes are TRBV13 and TRBJ1-2, with D possibly TRBD1 on 5 matching bases. V was cut by 2 bases and J by 0 bases, with 19 bases left in between. Germline-derived CDR1 and CDR2 are PRHDT and FYEKMQ (reference sequence). The CDR3 is 18 residues long. Here the CDR3 reads CASSLTVAVWDPNYGYTF. The DNA of the CDR3 is TGTGCCAGCAGCTTAACGGTGGCAGTGTGGGACCCTAACTATGGCTACACCTTC.

V and J are TRBV29-1 and TRBJ1-1; D unclear. Trimming took 7 bases from V and 7 from J, leaving 13 bases between them. The germline gives CDR1 SQVTM, CDR2 ANQGSEA. This CDR3 spans 11 amino acids. CDR3 region: CSAASGREAFF. The CDR3 DNA reads TGCAGCGCCGCATCTGGTCGTGAAGCTTTCTTT.

This clonotype was detected many times. The rearrangement uses TRBV24-1 and TRBJ2-3; 10 bases are a match to TRBD1. The CDR3 spans 14 residues. The J segment lost 6 bases and the V segment lost 8 bases, leaving 7 bases of the junction unmatched. Germline V lookup: CDR1 KGHDR, CDR2 SFDVKD. This CDR3 reads CATNPGQGTDTQYF. Here the CDR3 DNA reads TGTGCCACCAATCCGGGACAGGGGACGGATACGCAGTATTTT.

V usage is TRBV9 and J usage is TRBJ1-5; D is perhaps TRBD1 (5 bases). Germline V gene sequence: CDR1 SGDLS, CDR2 YYNGEE. The CDR3 has 15 residues. Trimming cost V 4 bases and J 4 bases, with 15 bases left between them. Here the CDR3 reads CASSQAGGENQPQHF. CDR3 bases: TGTGCCAGCAGCCAGGCCGGGGGTGAGAATCAGCCCCAGCATTTT.

This clonotype was counted many times. V usage is TRBV7-3 and J usage is TRBJ2-5; D may match TRBD1 or TRBD2 (5 bases each). The CDR3 has 15 residues. CDR1 SGHTA and CDR2 FQGTGA come from the germline V gene. V was cut by 0 bases and J by 7 bases, with 15 bases left in between. The CDR3 DNA is TGTGCCAGCAGCTTAACGCCGGGACCGTCCGGGACCCAGTACTTC. Encoded protein: CASSLTPGPSGTQYF.

A note on this clonotype: Germline and junction disagree at one end, which may indicate a read error. The V and J genes are TRBV6-4 and TRBJ1-1, with D perhaps TRBD1 (5 bases). The germline V gene has CDR1 MRHNA and CDR2 SNTAGT. This CDR3 comprises 12 residues. The CDR3 is CASIDSRGLAFF. CDR3 coding DNA: TGTGCCAGCATTGACTCGCGGGGGTTGGCTTTCTTT.

This clonotype showed up many times. This chain joins TRBV12-3 or TRBV12-4 and TRBJ2-7; TRBD2 matches 10 bases. V lost 2 bases, J lost 1 base, and 2 bases stayed unmatched. This CDR3 has 15 residues. The CDR3 DNA reads TGTGCCAGCAGTTTAACTAGCGGGGTTTCCTACGAGCAGTACTTC. Protein product: CASSLTSGVSYEQYF.